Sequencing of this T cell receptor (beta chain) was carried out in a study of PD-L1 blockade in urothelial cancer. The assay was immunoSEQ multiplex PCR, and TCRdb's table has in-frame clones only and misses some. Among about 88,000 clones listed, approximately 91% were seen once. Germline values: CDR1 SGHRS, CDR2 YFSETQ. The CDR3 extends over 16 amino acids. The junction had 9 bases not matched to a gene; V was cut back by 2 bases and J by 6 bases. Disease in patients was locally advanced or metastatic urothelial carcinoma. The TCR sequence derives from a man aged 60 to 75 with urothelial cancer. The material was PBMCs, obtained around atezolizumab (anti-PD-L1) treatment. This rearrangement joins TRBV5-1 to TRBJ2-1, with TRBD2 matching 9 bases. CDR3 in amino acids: CASSFISGRIANEQFF. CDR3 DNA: TGCGCCAGCAGCTTTATTAGCGGGAGAATAGCCAATGAGCAGTTCTTC.